This T cell receptor beta chain was sequenced in a study of radiotherapy plus CTLA-4 blockade in lung cancer (dated by TCRdb to the late 2010s). For the wider study: Objective responses were observed in around 20% of enrolled patients, and disease control was achieved in less than 40%. Summary of the overall study and its limitations: The strongest predictors of response were reported to be early dynamic shifts in blood T cell clones along with a rise in serum interferon-beta following radiation. After treatment with radiotherapy and ipilimumab, TCR clones that came from tumors expanded in the peripheral blood.

The CDR3 contains 13 residues, cysteine and phenylalanine counted. Here the CDR3 DNA is all that survives: 39 bases in frame from base 1. From the germline V gene, CDR1 is SGHRS and CDR2 is YFSETQ. This clone was counted a few times. Its antigen is still unknown. Germline is not matched at one junction end, which may reflect a read error. The library was produced with the immunoSEQ multiplex PCR assay. TCRdb holds this immuneACCESS table with in-frame rearrangements only. Some clones are missing; in checked studies, unresolved V genes explain under half, and the rest has no known cause. The sample contains some 66,000 clones, about four fifths of them found a single time. Together, the top ten hold less than 5% of the sample. Focal radiation therapy combined with CTLA-4 blockade (ipilimumab) was tested in patients with chemo-refractory metastatic non-small-cell lung cancer.

The TCR was taken from a human donor with non-small cell lung cancer who had a partial response to radiotherapy plus ipilimumab. The source was peripheral blood, collected from a patient treated with radiotherapy plus ipilimumab. The chain was built from TRBV5-1 and TRBJ2-7; 8 bases in the junction line up with TRBD1. The nucleotides are TGCGCCAGCAGCTTGGCCGAGGGACAGGAGGGAGACTTC. Its coded protein is CASSLAEGQEGDF.